The clone carrying this TCR beta chain was recorded once. The source of the sample is a study of blood T cell repertoires in COVID-19. The overall study: The origin of the acute and convalescent COVID-19 samples was the United States, Italy and Spain. T cells, B-cell-depleted T cells, or PBMCs provided the cDNA or gDNA that served as material.

Authors' data handling: Amplification of reference gene primers provided the estimated nucleated cell counts. TCRdb keeps only in-frame clones here, not all; method: immunoSEQ multiplex PCR. Clone size and V and J calls were adopted from that table, with D and trimming inferred from the DNA. The table includes 130,000 or so clones, about 82% detected once. The ends were cut back, 3 bases at V and 3 bases at J, with 12 bases in the middle. Germline CDR1 is MNHEY and CDR2 is SMNVEV (reference sequence). This CDR3 is 14 amino acids long. The chain employs TRBV27 and TRBJ2-7, with D perhaps matching TRBD1 (5 bases). Sequences were obtained from peripheral blood. This clonotype was sampled from a man in his 60s with active or convalescent COVID-19. The CDR3 DNA reads TGTGCCAGCAGTTTGGCAGGGCCCCGCTACGAGCAGTACTTC. Amino acids: CASSLAGPRYEQYF.